One and the same sample provided the 12 T cell receptor beta chains below, sequenced in a study of CD8 T cells in Susac syndrome. Reverse transcription of about 0.45 to 1 ug RNA was performed with random hexamers. One entry per CDR3 protein, called by TCRdb with MiXCR from the immunoSEQ multiplex PCR reads. The sample yields around 79,000 distinct CDR3 sequences, 85% to 95% seen once. The sequenced sample consisted of CD8+ T cells from PBMCs. These receptors were collected from a human donor with multiple sclerosis.

The chain couples TRBV5-6 to TRBJ2-1, with D perhaps matching TRBD2 (5 bases). V was trimmed by 4 bases and J by 6 bases, leaving 8 bases between them. Germline CDR1 and CDR2: SGHDT and YYEEEE. This CDR3 comprises 12 residues. CDR3 nucleotides: TGTGCCAGCAGCCTAGCCACCAATGAGCAGTTCTTC. Translated, it gives CASSLATNEQFF.

The V gene is TRBV9, the J gene TRBJ1-4; D not certain. CDR3 length: 15 residues. Deletions cut 3 bases from V and 6 bases from J, with 15 bases between. Germline loops: CDR1 SGDLS, CDR2 YYNGEE. CDR3 coding DNA: TGTGCCAGCAGCGCCGCCGGGATTTGGGATGAAAAACTGTTTTTT. This codes for CASSAAGIWDEKLFF.

The V gene is TRBV2, the J gene TRBJ2-2; D is unresolved. This CDR3 contains 13 residues. CDR1 is SNHLY and CDR2 is FYNNEI in the germline V gene. The germline V and J ends were trimmed by 6 bases and 0 bases, with 5 bases remaining between them. The CDR3 region is CASRPANTGELFF. DNA for the CDR3: TGTGCCAGCAGGCCTGCGAACACCGGGGAGCTGTTTTTT.

V usage is TRBV6-5 and J usage is TRBJ1-5; 8 bases match TRBD1. This CDR3 has 13 amino acids. The V gene's germline CDR1 is MNHEY and CDR2 SVGAGI. The J segment lost 5 bases and the V segment lost 6 bases, leaving 3 bases of the junction unmatched. In DNA, the CDR3 is TGTGCCAGCAGGACAGGGGCTGATCAGCCCCAGCATTTT. Amino acids: CASRTGADQPQHF.

This sequence joins TRBV27 and TRBJ1-2; a possible D gene is TRBD1 (5 bases). There are 14 residues in the CDR3. Germline V gene data show CDR1 as MNHEY and CDR2 as SMNVEV (reference sequence). Trimming shortened V by 5 bases and J by 8 bases, and 18 bases separated the two germline ends. CDR3 loop: CASSPSAGGRGYTF. In DNA, the CDR3 is TGTGCCAGCAGTCCCTCGGCGGGGGGAAGGGGCTACACCTTC.

This chain uses TRBV6-2 or TRBV6-3 with TRBJ2-3, with D possibly called TRBD1 or TRBD2 (5 bases each). The CDR3 is 18 amino acids. V was cut by 2 bases and J by 0 bases, with 18 bases left in between. The germline gives CDR1 MNHEY, CDR2 SVGEGT. This chain's CDR3 is CASSYALGPSPSTDTQYF. CDR3 in DNA: TGTGCCAGCAGTTACGCCCTGGGACCTTCCCCTAGCACAGATACGCAGTATTTT.

The chain is built from TRBV3-1 and TRBJ1-2, with no clear D. Per germline, CDR1 LGHDT and CDR2 YNNKEL (reference sequence). Between the trimmed V and J ends, which lost 1 base and 10 bases, there was a span of 13 bases. This CDR3 contains 13 residues. The CDR3 DNA reads as TGTGCCAGCAGCCAAGTCACAAACCGACTCTACACCTTC. It codes for CASSQVTNRLYTF.

The chain joins TRBV13 to TRBJ2-1; TRBD2 matches at 11 bases. Germline V gene data show CDR1 as PRHDT and CDR2 as FYEKMQ (reference sequence). The CDR3 loop spans 14 amino acids. V dropped 4 bases and J dropped 5; count of bases not matched to a gene: 1. CDR3 amino acids: CASSSGLADNEQFF. The CDR3 bases are TGTGCCAGCAGCTCGGGACTAGCGGACAATGAGCAGTTCTTC.

The chain joins TRBV29-1 to TRBJ2-3, with D unresolved. V was trimmed by 4 bases and J by 7 bases, leaving 3 bases between them. The CDR3 runs to 9 residues. CDR1 and CDR2 from the germline V gene are SQVTM and ANQGSEA. The CDR3 spells CSVGYTQYF. CDR3 nucleotides: TGCAGCGTTGGCTATACGCAGTATTTT.

The chain links TRBV13 to TRBJ2-5; 8 positions match TRBD2. The CDR3 is 16 residues long. Trimming at V came to 0 bases and at J to 3 bases, leaving 6 bases not matched to a gene. Germline V gene data show CDR1 as PRHDT and CDR2 as FYEKMQ (reference sequence). This chain's CDR3 is CASSLGRGLEEETQYF. The CDR3 DNA reads TGTGCCAGCAGCTTAGGCCGGGGACTAGAGGAAGAGACCCAGTACTTC.

J is TRBJ1-6 and V is TRBV3-1; 7 nucleotides line up with TRBD1. V shed 4 bases and J 8 bases; nucleotides not matched to a gene: 14. The CDR3 covers 17 residues. CDR1 and CDR2 (germline): LGHDT, YNNKEL (reference sequence). CDR3: CASSPRGTVRLDSPLHF. CDR3 DNA: TGTGCCAGCAGCCCTAGAGGGACAGTAAGGCTGGATTCACCCCTCCACTTT. The whole variable domain, remainder taken from reference TRBV3-1 and TRBJ1-6, is DTAVSQTPKYLVTQMGNDKSIKCEQNLGHDTMYWYKQDSKKFLKIMFSYNNKELIINETVPNRFSPKSPDKAHLNLHINSLELGDSAVYFCASSPRGTVRLDSPLHFGNGTRLTVT.

The V call is TRBV29-1, the J call TRBJ1-1; perhaps TRBD1 as D (5 bases). Trimming left V 4 bases short and J 4 bases short, with 13 bases between. From germline, CDR1 is SQVTM and CDR2 ANQGSEA. CDR3 length: 13 residues. CDR3 sequence: CSVAPGYGTEAFF. In DNA, the CDR3 is TGCAGCGTTGCCCCAGGGTACGGCACTGAAGCTTTCTTT. The entire variable domain, with the rest obtained from reference TRBV29-1 and TRBJ1-1, is as follows: SAVISQKPSRDICQRGTSLTIQCQVDSQVTMMFWYRQQPGQSLTLIATANQGSEATYESGFVIDKFPISRPNLTFSTLTVSNMSPEDSSIYLCSVAPGYGTEAFFGQGTRLTVV.